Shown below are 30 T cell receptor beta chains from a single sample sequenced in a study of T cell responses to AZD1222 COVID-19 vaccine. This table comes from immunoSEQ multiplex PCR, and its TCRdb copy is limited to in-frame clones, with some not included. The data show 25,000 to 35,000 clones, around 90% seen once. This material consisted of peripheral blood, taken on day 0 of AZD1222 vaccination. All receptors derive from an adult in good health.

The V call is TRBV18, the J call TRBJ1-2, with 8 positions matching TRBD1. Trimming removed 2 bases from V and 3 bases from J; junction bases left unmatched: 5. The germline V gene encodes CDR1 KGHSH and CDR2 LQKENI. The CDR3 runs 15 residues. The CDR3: CASSPGTGSDYGYTF. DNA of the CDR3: TGTGCCAGCTCACCAGGGACAGGATCGGACTATGGCTACACCTTC.

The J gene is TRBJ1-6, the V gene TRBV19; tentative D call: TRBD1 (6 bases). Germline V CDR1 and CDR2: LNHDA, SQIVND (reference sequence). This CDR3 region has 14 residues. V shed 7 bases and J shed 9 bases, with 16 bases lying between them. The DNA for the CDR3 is TGTGCCAGTACCTCAACAGGGTTAAGTTCACCCCTCCACTTT. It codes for CASTSTGLSSPLHF.

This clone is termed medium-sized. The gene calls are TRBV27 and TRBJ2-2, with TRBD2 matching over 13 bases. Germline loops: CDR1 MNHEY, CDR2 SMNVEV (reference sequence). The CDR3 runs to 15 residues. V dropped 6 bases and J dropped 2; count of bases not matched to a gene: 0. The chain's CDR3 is CASRGLAGNTGELFF. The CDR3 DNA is TGTGCCAGCAGGGGACTAGCGGGAAACACCGGGGAGCTGTTTTTT.

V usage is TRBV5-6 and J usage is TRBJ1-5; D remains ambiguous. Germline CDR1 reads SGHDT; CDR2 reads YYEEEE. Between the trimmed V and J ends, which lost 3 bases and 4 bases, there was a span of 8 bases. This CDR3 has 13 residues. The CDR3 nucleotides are TGTGCCAGCAGCTCAGACATGAATCAGCCCCAGCATTTT. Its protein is CASSSDMNQPQHF. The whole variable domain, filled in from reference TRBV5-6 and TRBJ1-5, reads DAGVTQSPTHLIKTRGQQVTLRCSPKSGHDTVSWYQQALGQGPQFIFQYYEEEERQRGNFPDRFSGHQFPNYSSELNVNALLLGDSALYLCASSSDMNQPQHFGDGTRLSIL.

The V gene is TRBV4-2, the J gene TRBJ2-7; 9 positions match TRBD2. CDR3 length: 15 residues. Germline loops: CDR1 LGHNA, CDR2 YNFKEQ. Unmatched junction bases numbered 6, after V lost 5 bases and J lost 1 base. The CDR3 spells CASSYRTSASYEQYF. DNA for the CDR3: TGTGCCAGCAGCTATAGGACTAGCGCGTCCTACGAGCAGTACTTC.

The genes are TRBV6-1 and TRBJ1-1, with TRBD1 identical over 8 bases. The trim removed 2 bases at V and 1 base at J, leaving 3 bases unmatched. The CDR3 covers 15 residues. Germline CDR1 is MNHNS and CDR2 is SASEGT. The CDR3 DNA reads TGTGCCAGCAGTGAAACCCAGGGGGCGAACACTGAAGCTTTCTTT. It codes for CASSETQGANTEAFF.

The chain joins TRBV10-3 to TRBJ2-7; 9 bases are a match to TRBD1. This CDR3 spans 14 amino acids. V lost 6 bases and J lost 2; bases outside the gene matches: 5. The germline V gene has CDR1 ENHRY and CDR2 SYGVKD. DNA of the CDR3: TGTGCCATCAGAGACGGACAGGGGACCTACGAGCAGTACTTC. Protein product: CAIRDGQGTYEQYF.

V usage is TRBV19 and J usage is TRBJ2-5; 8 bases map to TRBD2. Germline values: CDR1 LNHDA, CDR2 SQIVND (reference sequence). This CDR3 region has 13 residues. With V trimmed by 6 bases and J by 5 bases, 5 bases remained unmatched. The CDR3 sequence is CASRRAGVETQYF. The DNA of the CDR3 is TGTGCCAGTAGGAGAGCGGGAGTGGAGACCCAGTACTTC.

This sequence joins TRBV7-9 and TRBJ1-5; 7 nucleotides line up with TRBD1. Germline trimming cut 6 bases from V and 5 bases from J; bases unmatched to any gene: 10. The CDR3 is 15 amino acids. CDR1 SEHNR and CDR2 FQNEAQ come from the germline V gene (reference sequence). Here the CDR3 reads CASSLLPGQDQPQHF. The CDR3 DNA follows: TGTGCCAGCAGTTTATTACCCGGACAGGATCAGCCCCAGCATTTT.

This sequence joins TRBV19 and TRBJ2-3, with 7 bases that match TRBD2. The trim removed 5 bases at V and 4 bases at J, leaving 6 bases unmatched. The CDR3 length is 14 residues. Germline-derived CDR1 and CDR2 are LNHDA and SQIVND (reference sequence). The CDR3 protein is CASSPRLASDTQYF. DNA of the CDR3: TGTGCCAGTAGTCCCAGACTAGCATCAGATACGCAGTATTTT.

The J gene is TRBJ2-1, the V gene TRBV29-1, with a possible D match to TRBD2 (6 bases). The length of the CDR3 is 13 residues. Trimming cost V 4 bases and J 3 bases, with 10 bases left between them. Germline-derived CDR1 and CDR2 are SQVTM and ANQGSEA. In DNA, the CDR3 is TGCAGCGTTGTACTAGCAGACTACAATGAGCAGTTCTTC. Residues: CSVVLADYNEQFF.

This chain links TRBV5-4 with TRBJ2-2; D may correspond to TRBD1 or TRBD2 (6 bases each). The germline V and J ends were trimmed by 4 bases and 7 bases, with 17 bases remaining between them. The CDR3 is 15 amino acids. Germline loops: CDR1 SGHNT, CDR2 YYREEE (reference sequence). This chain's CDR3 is CASSPSGVGGGELFF. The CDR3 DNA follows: TGTGCCAGCAGCCCGTCGGGGGTAGGGGGCGGGGAGCTGTTTTTT.

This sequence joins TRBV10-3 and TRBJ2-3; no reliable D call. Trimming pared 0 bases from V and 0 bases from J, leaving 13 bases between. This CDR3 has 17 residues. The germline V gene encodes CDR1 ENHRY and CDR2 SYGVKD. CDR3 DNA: TGTGCCATCAGTGAGTCGGGCGGCAGCTCTAGCACAGATACGCAGTATTTT. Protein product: CAISESGGSSSTDTQYF.

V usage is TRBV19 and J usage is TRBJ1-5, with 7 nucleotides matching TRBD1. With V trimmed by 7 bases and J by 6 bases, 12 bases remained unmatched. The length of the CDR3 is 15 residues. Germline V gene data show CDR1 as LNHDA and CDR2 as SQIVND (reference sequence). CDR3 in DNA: TGTGCCAGTAAAGATTCAGGTCAGGGGGGTCAGCCCCAGCATTTT. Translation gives CASKDSGQGGQPQHF.

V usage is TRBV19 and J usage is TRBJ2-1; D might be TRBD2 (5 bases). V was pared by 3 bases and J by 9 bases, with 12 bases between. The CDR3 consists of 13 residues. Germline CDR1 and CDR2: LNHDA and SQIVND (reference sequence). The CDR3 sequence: CASSILSRGEQFF. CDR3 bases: TGTGCCAGTAGTATTTTGAGCCGGGGTGAGCAGTTCTTC.

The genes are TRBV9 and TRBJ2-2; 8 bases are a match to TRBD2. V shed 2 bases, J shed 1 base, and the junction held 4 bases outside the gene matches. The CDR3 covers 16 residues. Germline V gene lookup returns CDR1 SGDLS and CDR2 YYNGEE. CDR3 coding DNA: TGTGCCAGCAGCGTCGCGGGACTAGAGAACACCGGGGAGCTGTTTTTT. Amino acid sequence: CASSVAGLENTGELFF.

The CDR3 sequence is CASSPQPGGRVDNEQFF. The DNA for the CDR3 is TGTGCCAGCAGCCCGCAGCCCGGCGGGAGAGTGGACAATGAGCAGTTCTTC. The chain combines TRBV7-2 with TRBJ2-1; 7 bases are a match to TRBD2. The CDR3 runs to 17 residues. The V and J ends lost 5 bases and 5 bases, in that order; junction bases with no gene match: 15. Germline V gene sequence: CDR1 SGHTA, CDR2 FQGNSA.

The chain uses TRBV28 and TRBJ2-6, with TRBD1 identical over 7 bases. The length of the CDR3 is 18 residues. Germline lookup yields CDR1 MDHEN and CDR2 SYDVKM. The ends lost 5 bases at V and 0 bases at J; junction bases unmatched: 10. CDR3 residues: CASSATGVGGSGANVLTF. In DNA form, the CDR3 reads TGTGCCAGCAGTGCCACAGGGGTAGGGGGCTCTGGGGCCAACGTCCTGACTTTC.

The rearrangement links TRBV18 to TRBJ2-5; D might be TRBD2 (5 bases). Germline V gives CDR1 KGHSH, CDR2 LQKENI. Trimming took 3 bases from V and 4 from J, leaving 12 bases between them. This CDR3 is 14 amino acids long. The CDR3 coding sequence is TGTGCCAGCTCACCCGCGGGCATCCCAGAGACCCAGTACTTC. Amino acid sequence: CASSPAGIPETQYF.

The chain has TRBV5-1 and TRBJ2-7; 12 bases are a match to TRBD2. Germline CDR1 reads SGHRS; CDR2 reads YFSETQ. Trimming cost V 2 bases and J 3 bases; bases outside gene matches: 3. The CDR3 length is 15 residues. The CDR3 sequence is CASSFGLAGYYEQYF. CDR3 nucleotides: TGCGCCAGCAGCTTCGGACTAGCGGGATACTACGAGCAGTACTTC.

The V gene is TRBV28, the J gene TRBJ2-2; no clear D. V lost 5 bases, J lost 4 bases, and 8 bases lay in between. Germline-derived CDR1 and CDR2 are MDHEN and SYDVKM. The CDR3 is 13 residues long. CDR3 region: CASSIPPTGELFF. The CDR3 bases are TGTGCCAGCAGTATACCCCCCACCGGGGAGCTGTTTTTT.

CDR3 loop: CASSRAGGNTIYF. The CDR3 DNA reads TGTGCCAGCAGCAGGGCAGGGGGAAACACCATATATTTT. The chain has TRBV5-5 and TRBJ1-3; the D gene is possibly TRBD1 (5 bases). The V gene lost 4 bases and the J gene lost 4 bases, with 9 bases spanning the gap. The CDR3 spans 13 residues. Germline V CDR1 and CDR2: SGHKS, YYEKEE (reference sequence).

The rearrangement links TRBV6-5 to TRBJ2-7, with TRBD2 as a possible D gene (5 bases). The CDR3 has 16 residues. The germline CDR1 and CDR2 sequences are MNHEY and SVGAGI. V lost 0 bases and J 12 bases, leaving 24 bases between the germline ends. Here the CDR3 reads CASSYSAGLLDYDSYF. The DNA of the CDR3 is TGTGCCAGCAGTTACTCGGCCGGGCTCCTAGACTACGATTCGTACTTC.

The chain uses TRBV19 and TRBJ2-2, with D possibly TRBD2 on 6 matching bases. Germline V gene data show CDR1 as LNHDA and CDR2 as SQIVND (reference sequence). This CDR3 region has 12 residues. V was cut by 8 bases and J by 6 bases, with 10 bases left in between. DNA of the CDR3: TGTGCCAGTGGAGGGGTGCCCGGGGAGCTGTTTTTT. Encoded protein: CASGGVPGELFF.

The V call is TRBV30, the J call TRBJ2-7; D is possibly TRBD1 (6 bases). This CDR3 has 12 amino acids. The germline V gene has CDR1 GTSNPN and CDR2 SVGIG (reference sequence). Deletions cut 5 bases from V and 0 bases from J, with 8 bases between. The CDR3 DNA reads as TGTGCCTGGGGACAGTCCTCCTACGAGCAGTACTTC. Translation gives CAWGQSSYEQYF.

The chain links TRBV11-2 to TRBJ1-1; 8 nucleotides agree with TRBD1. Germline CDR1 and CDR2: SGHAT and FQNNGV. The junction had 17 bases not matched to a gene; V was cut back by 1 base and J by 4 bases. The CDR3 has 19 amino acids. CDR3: CASSLGLDRGAILGTEAFF. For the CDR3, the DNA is TGTGCCAGCAGCTTAGGACTAGACAGGGGAGCAATACTAGGCACTGAAGCTTTCTTT.

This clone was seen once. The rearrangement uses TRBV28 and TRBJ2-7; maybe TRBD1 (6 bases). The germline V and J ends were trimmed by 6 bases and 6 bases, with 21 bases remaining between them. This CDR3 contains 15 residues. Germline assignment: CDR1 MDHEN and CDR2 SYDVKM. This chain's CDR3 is CASRTHGQRHSEQYF. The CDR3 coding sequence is TGTGCCAGCAGAACCCACGGACAGAGGCATAGCGAGCAGTACTTC.

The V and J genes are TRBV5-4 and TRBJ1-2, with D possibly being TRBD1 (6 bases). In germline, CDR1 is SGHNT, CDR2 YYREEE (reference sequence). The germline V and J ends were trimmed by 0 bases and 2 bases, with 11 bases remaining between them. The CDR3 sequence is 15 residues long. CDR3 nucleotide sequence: TGTGCCAGCAGCTTGGTCGGGGGGCAGAACTATGGCTACACCTTC. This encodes CASSLVGGQNYGYTF.

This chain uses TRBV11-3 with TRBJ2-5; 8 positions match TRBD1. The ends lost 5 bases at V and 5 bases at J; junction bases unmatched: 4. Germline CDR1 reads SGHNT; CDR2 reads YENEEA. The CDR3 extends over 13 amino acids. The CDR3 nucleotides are TGTGCCAGCAGCCTCAGGGACAGGGAGACCCAGTACTTC. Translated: CASSLRDRETQYF.

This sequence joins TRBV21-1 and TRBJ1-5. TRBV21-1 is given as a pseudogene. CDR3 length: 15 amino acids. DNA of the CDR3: TGTGCCAGCAGCAAAGAACGGGTTAGCAATCAGCCCCAGCATTTT. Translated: CASSKERVSNQPQHF.